Each of the 9 T cell receptor beta chains below was sequenced from the same sample in a study of shared clonotypes between healthy human individuals. Clones were sequenced by immunoSEQ multiplex PCR, and TCRdb holds only the in-frame ones, with some missing. The sample has some 800,000 clones; around 93% are singletons. Terminally differentiated effector memory CD45RA+ cells were excluded by CCR7 positive selection of CD45RO-negative cells. The sample consisted of naive CD8+ T cells sorted from blood. The source of these receptors is a man younger than 45 in good health.

The rearrangement links TRBV6-1 to TRBJ2-1; 7 bases fit TRBD1. The ends lost 11 bases at V and 1 base at J; junction bases unmatched: 5. The germline V gene has CDR1 MNHNS and CDR2 SASEGT. This CDR3 contains 13 residues. The chain's CDR3 is CAATGASYNEQFF. CDR3 nucleotides: TGTGCCGCCACAGGGGCGTCCTACAATGAGCAGTTCTTC.

V usage is TRBV5-6 and J usage is TRBJ2-3; D is uncertain. Germline CDR1 and CDR2: SGHDT and YYEEEE. This CDR3 region has 16 residues. V was shortened by 0 bases and J by 0 bases, with 11 bases between the two germline ends. CDR3 bases: TGTGCCAGCAGCTTGGAAATCGGCGATAGCACAGATACGCAGTATTTT. Encoded protein: CASSLEIGDSTDTQYF.

The sample holds a few counts of this clone. The V and J genes are TRBV5-1 and TRBJ2-1; 13 bases line up with TRBD2. The germline V gene has CDR1 SGHRS and CDR2 YFSETQ. Trimming at V came to 0 bases and at J to 3 bases, leaving 3 bases not matched to a gene. There are 17 residues in the CDR3. The CDR3, as DNA: TGCGCCAGCAGCTTGGAAGGACTAGCGGGAGACTACAATGAGCAGTTCTTC. Its translation is CASSLEGLAGDYNEQFF.

The DNA of the CDR3 is TGTGCCAGCAGTTTAGGACACACTGAAGCTTTCTTT. It yields the protein CASSLGHTEAFF. The rearrangement links TRBV6-5 to TRBJ1-1; D is ambiguous. Looked up from germline, CDR1 is MNHEY and CDR2 is SVGAGI. V was pared by 4 bases and J by 3 bases, with 6 bases between. The CDR3 consists of 12 residues.

The rearrangement joins TRBV6-6 to TRBJ1-1; D not resolved. The CDR3 contains 14 residues. Per germline, CDR1 MNHNY and CDR2 SVGAGI (reference sequence). Trimming stripped 5 bases from V and 0 bases from J, with 10 bases between. As DNA, the CDR3 is TGTGCCAGCAGTAGTTACGAGATGAACACTGAAGCTTTCTTT. It translates to CASSSYEMNTEAFF.

The rearrangement links TRBV29-1 to TRBJ2-1; 13 bases map to TRBD2. CDR3 length equals 18 residues. Trimming removed 6 bases from V and 2 bases from J; junction bases left unmatched: 13. CDR1 and CDR2 (germline): SQVTM, ANQGSEA. As DNA, the CDR3 is TGCAGCGTCCTGGGGGGGACTAGCGGGATGAACCCCTACAATGAGCAGTTCTTC. Translated: CSVLGGTSGMNPYNEQFF.

V is TRBV10-3 and J is TRBJ2-4; D might be TRBD1 or TRBD2, each matching 5 bases. Germline values: CDR1 ENHRY, CDR2 SYGVKD. V dropped 0 bases and J dropped 3 bases, with 12 bases sitting between them. This CDR3 has 16 residues. DNA of the CDR3: TGTGCCATCAGTGAGTCGGGACGAAATTACAAAAACATTCAGTACTTC. As protein: CAISESGRNYKNIQYF.

For this clone: The sample carries other DNA sequences with the same CDR3. The gene calls are TRBV27 and TRBJ2-7; no definite D call. V lost 5 bases and J 3 bases, leaving 8 bases between the germline ends. Germline V gives CDR1 MNHEY, CDR2 SMNVEV (reference sequence). This CDR3 is 12 amino acids long. The CDR3 DNA sequence: TGTGCCAGCAGTCCCTCTGGCTACGAGCAGTACTTC. This translates into CASSPSGYEQYF.

This clone was counted a few times. The chain employs TRBV6-5 and TRBJ1-2; the D is unclear. V lost 6 bases and J lost 2, with 10 bases in between. The CDR3 covers 13 residues. Germline lookup yields CDR1 MNHEY and CDR2 SVGAGI. CDR3 protein: CASRSGGNYGYTF. Here the CDR3 DNA reads TGTGCCAGCAGAAGCGGAGGGAACTATGGCTACACCTTC.